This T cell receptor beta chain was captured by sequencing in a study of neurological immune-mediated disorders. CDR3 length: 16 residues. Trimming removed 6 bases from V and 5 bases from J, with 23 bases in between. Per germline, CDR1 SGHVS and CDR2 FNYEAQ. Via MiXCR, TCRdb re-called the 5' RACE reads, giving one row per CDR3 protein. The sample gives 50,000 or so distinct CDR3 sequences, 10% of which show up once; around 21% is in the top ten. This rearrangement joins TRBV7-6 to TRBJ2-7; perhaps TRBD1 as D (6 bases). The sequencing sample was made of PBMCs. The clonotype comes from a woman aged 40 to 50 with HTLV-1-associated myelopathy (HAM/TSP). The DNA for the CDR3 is TGTGCCAGCAGTGGACAGTGGAACTTCGGAAGCCACGAGCAGTACTTC. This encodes CASSGQWNFGSHEQYF.